One and the same sample provided the 2 T cell receptor beta chains below, sequenced in a study of identical twins. Each CDR3 protein gets one entry after TCRdb re-called the 5' RACE reads with MiXCR. Among approximately 220,000 distinct CDR3 sequences listed, around 6.9% were seen once. These same records also appear under a second study, on yellow fever vaccine responses in identical twins.

The specimen was memory (CD45RO+) T cells sorted from blood. The receptors were sampled from a woman in her late teens or twenties in good health.

The chain combines TRBV18 with TRBJ2-1; 8 bases map to TRBD2. Germline loops: CDR1 KGHSH, CDR2 LQKENI. The CDR3 is 13 residues long. V lost 4 bases and J lost 6; bases outside the gene matches: 2. CDR3 in amino acids: CASSLSGTNEQFF. Written as DNA, the CDR3 is TGTGCCAGCTCACTTAGCGGGACCAATGAGCAGTTCTTC.

This clonotype was seen a few times. This rearrangement joins TRBV11-2 to TRBJ2-7; a possible D gene is TRBD2 (6 bases). V was cut by 7 bases and J by 6 bases, with 13 bases left in between. CDR3 length: 12 amino acids. Germline assignment: CDR1 SGHAT and CDR2 FQNNGV. The CDR3 region is CASNRGTAEQYF. Here the CDR3 DNA reads TGTGCCAGCAACCGAGGGACTGCCGAGCAGTACTTC.